The 17 T cell receptor beta chains presented below share a single source sample, sequenced in a study of blood T cell repertoires in COVID-19. Generated by immunoSEQ multiplex PCR, the TCRdb table keeps only in-frame clones and is missing some. The repertoire holds 54,000 or so clones, with around 83% as singletons. The sequenced sample was peripheral blood. The origin of the receptors is a woman older than 75 with acute or convalescent COVID-19.

The J gene is TRBJ1-1, the V gene TRBV6-1, with TRBD1 matching 7 bases. The CDR3 covers 15 residues. V was pared by 3 bases and J by 4 bases, with 8 bases of the junction left unmatched. Germline V gene sequence: CDR1 MNHNS, CDR2 SASEGT. The chain's CDR3 is CASSEFTNRGTEAFF. The CDR3, as DNA: TGTGCCAGCAGTGAGTTCACCAACAGGGGCACTGAAGCTTTCTTT.

This chain uses TRBV5-1 with TRBJ2-3; D remains unclear. The CDR3 covers 13 residues. Per the germline V gene, CDR1 is SGHRS and CDR2 is YFSETQ. Trimming shortened V by 1 base and J by 1 base, and 4 bases separated the two germline ends. CDR3 bases: TGCGCCAGCAGCTTGAGAGGCACAGATACGCAGTATTTT. This codes for CASSLRGTDTQYF.

The chain employs TRBV3-1 (or the pseudogene TRBV3-2) and TRBJ1-2; possibly TRBD1 for D (6 bases). V lost 7 bases to trimming and J lost 1 base, with 10 bases between them. In germline, CDR1 is LGHDT, CDR2 YNNKEL (reference sequence). The CDR3 is 13 residues long. The CDR3 protein is CASTSQGNYGYTF. CDR3 DNA sequence: TGTGCCAGCACCTCACAGGGTAACTATGGCTACACCTTC.

This chain joins TRBV18 and TRBJ2-7, with 12 bases that match TRBD1. The ends lost 6 bases at V and 3 bases at J; junction bases unmatched: 6. This CDR3 region has 15 residues. From germline, CDR1 is KGHSH and CDR2 LQKENI. CDR3 protein: CASSPGTGGHYEQYF. The DNA of the CDR3 is TGTGCCAGCTCCCCCGGGACAGGGGGCCACTACGAGCAGTACTTC.

The chain has TRBV12-3 or TRBV12-4 and TRBJ1-2; D is possibly TRBD1 (5 bases). CDR3 size: 13 residues. Trimming left V 3 bases short and J 6 bases short, with 11 bases between. The CDR3 loop reads CASSLPGRHGYTF. The CDR3 DNA sequence: TGTGCCAGCAGTTTGCCAGGGCGCCATGGCTACACCTTC.

The rearrangement links TRBV14 to TRBJ2-1, with TRBD2 as a possible D gene (5 bases). The CDR3 consists of 14 residues. CDR1 SGHDN and CDR2 FVKESK come from the germline V gene. The ends were cut back, 4 bases at V and 6 bases at J, with 13 bases in the middle. CDR3 residues: CASSRELAGNEQFF. CDR3 in DNA: TGTGCCAGCAGCCGGGAGTTAGCAGGCAATGAGCAGTTCTTC.

V gene TRBV27 combines with J gene TRBJ1-5; D not resolved. Trimming removed 4 bases at V and 0 bases at J, with 4 bases between. Germline-derived CDR1 and CDR2 are MNHEY and SMNVEV (reference sequence). The CDR3 has 13 amino acids. The CDR3 nucleotides read TGTGCCAGCAGTTCAAATAGCAATCAGCCCCAGCATTTT. It translates to CASSSNSNQPQHF.

This chain joins TRBV28 and TRBJ2-4; no firm D call. The germline V gene has CDR1 MDHEN and CDR2 SYDVKM. The CDR3 spans 15 residues. V gave up 5 bases and J gave up 1 base, with 12 bases separating them. CDR3 coding DNA: TGTGCCAGCAGTCAGGCCTGGTCTGCCAAAAACATTCAGTACTTC. This translates into CASSQAWSAKNIQYF.

This clone came up a few times. This chain joins TRBV6-5 and TRBJ2-7, with D perhaps TRBD1 (6 bases). The CDR3 totals 15 residues. Germline V CDR1 and CDR2: MNHEY, SVGAGI. The germline V and J ends were trimmed by 4 bases and 0 bases, with 13 bases remaining between them. The CDR3 region is CASSFHRAASYEQYF. Written as DNA, the CDR3 is TGTGCCAGCAGTTTCCACAGGGCGGCCTCCTACGAGCAGTACTTC.

The chain is built from TRBV9 and TRBJ2-1, with 9 bases that match TRBD2. The CDR3 extends over 17 amino acids. V was pared by 0 bases and J by 2 bases, with 6 bases of the junction left unmatched. In germline, CDR1 is SGDLS, CDR2 YYNGEE. CDR3 in DNA: TGTGCCAGCAGCGTAGGCCTAGCGGGGCCCCCCTACAATGAGCAGTTCTTC. This translates into CASSVGLAGPPYNEQFF.

The V and J genes are TRBV21-1 and TRBJ2-1; TRBD2 reflects the table's D call only, with no check against the DNA. TRBV21-1 is annotated as a pseudogene. The CDR3 is 15 amino acids. The chain's CDR3 is CASSKGGTPIDEQFF. CDR3 coding DNA: TGTGCCAGCAGCAAAGGCGGGACTCCAATTGATGAGCAGTTCTTC.

This CDR3 reads CASSVGQGAGELFF. Here the CDR3 DNA reads TGCGCCAGCAGCGTAGGACAGGGGGCCGGGGAGCTGTTTTTT. The rearrangement joins TRBV5-1 to TRBJ2-2, with 10 bases that match TRBD1. CDR3 length: 14 residues. The germline V gene has CDR1 SGHRS and CDR2 YFSETQ. The trim removed 4 bases at V and 6 bases at J, leaving 3 bases unmatched.

V usage is TRBV19 and J usage is TRBJ1-1; perhaps TRBD1 as D (5 bases). With 6 bases removed from V and 0 bases from J, the gap between germline ends came to 17 bases. Per the germline V gene, CDR1 is LNHDA and CDR2 is SQIVND (reference sequence). This CDR3 has 16 amino acids. CDR3 nucleotide sequence: TGTGCCAGTAGCCGGGGGTCCCAATTCATGAACACTGAAGCTTTCTTT. This codes for CASSRGSQFMNTEAFF.

The rearrangement joins TRBV20-1 to TRBJ1-1; no clear D. With 3 bases removed from V and 0 bases from J, the gap between germline ends came to 11 bases. Germline V gene data show CDR1 as DFQATT and CDR2 as SNEGSKA (reference sequence). CDR3 length: 14 amino acids. The CDR3 DNA sequence: TGCAGTGCTAGTTGGCGGTGGGTGAACACTGAAGCTTTCTTT. It encodes CSASWRWVNTEAFF.

This clone turned up a few times. The V and J genes are TRBV11-2 and TRBJ2-2, with D uncertain. CDR1 SGHAT and CDR2 FQNNGV come from the germline V gene. CDR3 length: 13 residues. Trimming took off 5 bases at V and 4 bases at J, with 8 bases between the two ends. DNA of the CDR3: TGTGCCAGCAGCCCCCCGGGCACCGGGGAGCTGTTTTTT. It codes for CASSPPGTGELFF. Using reference TRBV11-2 and TRBJ2-2 for the parts outside the CDR3, the full variable domain is EAGVAQSPRYKIIEKRQSVAFWCNPISGHATLYWYQQILGQGPKLLIQFQNNGVVDDSQLPKDRFSAERLKGVDSTLKIQPAKLEDSAVYLCASSPPGTGELFFGEGSRLTVL.

In DNA, the CDR3 is TGTGCCAGCAGCGTTGGAGGACGATCACCCCTCCACTTT. It translates to CASSVGGRSPLHF. The chain recombines TRBV5-5 with TRBJ1-6; D call uncertain. The length of the CDR3 is 13 residues. The V end lost 4 bases, the J end lost 10 bases, and 12 bases lay between the germline ends. Looked up from germline, CDR1 is SGHKS and CDR2 is YYEKEE (reference sequence).

This chain uses TRBV7-9 with TRBJ2-3; D is undetermined. V lost 7 bases and J 8 bases, leaving 7 bases between the germline ends. The CDR3 has 10 residues. Germline V gives CDR1 SEHNR, CDR2 FQNEAQ (reference sequence). CDR3 loop: CASIGATQYF. DNA of the CDR3: TGTGCCAGCATCGGAGCTACGCAGTATTTT.